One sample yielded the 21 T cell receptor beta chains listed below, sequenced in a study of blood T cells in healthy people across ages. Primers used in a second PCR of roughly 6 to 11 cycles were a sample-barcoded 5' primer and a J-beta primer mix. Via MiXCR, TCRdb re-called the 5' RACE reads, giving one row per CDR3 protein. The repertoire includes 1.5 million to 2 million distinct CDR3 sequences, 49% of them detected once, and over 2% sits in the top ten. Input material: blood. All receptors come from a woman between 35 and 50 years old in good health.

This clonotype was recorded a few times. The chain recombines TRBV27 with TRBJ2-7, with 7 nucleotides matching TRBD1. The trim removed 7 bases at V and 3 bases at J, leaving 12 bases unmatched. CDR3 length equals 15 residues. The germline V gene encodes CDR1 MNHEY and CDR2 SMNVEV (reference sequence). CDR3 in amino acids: CASILRDRSCYEQYF. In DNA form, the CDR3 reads TGTGCCAGCATCCTCCGGGACAGAAGTTGCTACGAGCAGTACTTC.

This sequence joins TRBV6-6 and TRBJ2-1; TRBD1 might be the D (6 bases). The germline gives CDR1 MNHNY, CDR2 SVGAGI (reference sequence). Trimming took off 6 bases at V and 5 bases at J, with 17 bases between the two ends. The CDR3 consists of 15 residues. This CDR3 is CASSWGQFYNNEQFF. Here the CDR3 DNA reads TGTGCCAGCAGCTGGGGACAATTTTACAACAATGAGCAGTTCTTC.

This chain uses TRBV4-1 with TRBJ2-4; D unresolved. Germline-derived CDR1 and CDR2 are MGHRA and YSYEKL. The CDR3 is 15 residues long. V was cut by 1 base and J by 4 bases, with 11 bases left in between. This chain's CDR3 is CASSQVPPPKNIQYF. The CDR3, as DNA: TGCGCCAGCAGCCAAGTTCCCCCTCCAAAAAACATTCAGTACTTC.

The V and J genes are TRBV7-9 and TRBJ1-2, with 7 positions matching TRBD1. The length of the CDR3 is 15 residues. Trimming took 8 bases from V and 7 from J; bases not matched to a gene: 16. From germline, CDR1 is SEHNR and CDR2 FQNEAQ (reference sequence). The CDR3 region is CASGAGGSQYGGYTF. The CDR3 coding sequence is TGTGCCAGCGGGGCAGGGGGGTCACAATACGGTGGCTACACCTTC.

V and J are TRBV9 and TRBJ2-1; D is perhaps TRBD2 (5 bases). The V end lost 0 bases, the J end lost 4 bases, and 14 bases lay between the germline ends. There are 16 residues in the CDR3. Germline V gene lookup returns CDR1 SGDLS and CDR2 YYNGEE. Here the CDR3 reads CASSVGLDLSYNEQFF. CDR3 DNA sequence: TGTGCCAGCAGCGTAGGTTTGGACTTATCTTACAATGAGCAGTTCTTC.

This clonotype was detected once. CDR3 sequence reads: CASRILWGGGSTDTQYF. The CDR3 coding sequence is TGTGCCAGCAGGATATTGTGGGGGGGCGGCAGCACAGATACGCAGTATTTT. This rearrangement joins TRBV6-2 or TRBV6-3 to TRBJ2-3; D might be TRBD2 (7 bases). V was pared by 6 bases and J by 0 bases, with 19 bases between. This CDR3 spans 17 amino acids. Germline V gene sequence: CDR1 MNHEY, CDR2 SVGEGT.

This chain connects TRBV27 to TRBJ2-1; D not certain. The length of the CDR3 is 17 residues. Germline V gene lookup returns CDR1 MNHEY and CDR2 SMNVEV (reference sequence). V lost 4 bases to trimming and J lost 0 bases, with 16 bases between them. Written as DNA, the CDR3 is TGTGCCAGCAGTTACACCCAAGGGTACCGCTCCTACAATGAGCAGTTCTTC. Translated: CASSYTQGYRSYNEQFF.

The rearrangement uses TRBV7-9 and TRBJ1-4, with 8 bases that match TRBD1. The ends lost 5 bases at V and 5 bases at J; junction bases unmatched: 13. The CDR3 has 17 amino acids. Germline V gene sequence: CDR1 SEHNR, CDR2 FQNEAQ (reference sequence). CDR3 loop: CASSGRQGKEPNEKLFF. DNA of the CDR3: TGTGCCAGCAGCGGACGACAGGGGAAAGAACCGAATGAAAAACTGTTTTTT.

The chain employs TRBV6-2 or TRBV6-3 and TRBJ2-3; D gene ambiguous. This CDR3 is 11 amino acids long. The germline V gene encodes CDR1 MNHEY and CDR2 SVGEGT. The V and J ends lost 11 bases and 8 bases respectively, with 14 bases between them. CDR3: CASGALVTQYF. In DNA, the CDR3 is TGTGCCTCTGGAGCCCTGGTTACGCAGTATTTT.

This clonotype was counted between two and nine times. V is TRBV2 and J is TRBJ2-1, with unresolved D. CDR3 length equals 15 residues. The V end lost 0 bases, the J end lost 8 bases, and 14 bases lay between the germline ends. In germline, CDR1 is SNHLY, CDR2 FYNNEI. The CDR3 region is CASSEALYRSDEQFF. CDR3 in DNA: TGTGCCAGCAGTGAAGCGCTCTATAGATCCGATGAGCAGTTCTTC.

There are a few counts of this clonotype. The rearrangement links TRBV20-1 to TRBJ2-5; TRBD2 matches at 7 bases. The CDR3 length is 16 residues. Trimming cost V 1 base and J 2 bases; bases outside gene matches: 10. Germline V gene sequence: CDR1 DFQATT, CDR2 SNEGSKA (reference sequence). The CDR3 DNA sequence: TGCAGTGCTAGAGTCGGCGGGGGAATCTCACAAGAGACCCAGTACTTC. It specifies CSARVGGGISQETQYF.

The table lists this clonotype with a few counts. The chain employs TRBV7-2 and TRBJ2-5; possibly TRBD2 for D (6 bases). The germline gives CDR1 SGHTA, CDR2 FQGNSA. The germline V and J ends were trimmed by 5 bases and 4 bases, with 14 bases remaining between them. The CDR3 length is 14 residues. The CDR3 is CASSPQWGGETQYF. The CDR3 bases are TGTGCCAGCAGCCCGCAGTGGGGAGGAGAGACCCAGTACTTC.

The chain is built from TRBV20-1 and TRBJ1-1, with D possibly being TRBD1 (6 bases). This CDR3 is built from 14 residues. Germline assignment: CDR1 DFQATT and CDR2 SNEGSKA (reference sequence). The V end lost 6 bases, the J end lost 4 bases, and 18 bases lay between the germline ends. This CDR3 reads CSAENRVMGTEAFF. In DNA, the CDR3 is TGCAGTGCCGAAAACAGGGTGATGGGCACTGAAGCTTTCTTT.

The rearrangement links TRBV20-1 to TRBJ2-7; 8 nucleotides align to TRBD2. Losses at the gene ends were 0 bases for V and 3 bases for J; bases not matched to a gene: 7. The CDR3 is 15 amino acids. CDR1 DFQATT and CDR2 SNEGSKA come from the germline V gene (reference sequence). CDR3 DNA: TGCAGTGCTAGAGATCCGGGGGGGCCCATCTACGAGCAGTACTTC. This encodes CSARDPGGPIYEQYF.

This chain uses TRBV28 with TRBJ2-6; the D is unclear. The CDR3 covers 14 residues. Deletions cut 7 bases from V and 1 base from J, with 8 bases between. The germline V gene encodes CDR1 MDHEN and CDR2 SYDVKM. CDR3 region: CASITDSGANVLTF. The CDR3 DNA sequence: TGTGCCAGCATCACTGATTCTGGGGCCAACGTCCTGACTTTC.

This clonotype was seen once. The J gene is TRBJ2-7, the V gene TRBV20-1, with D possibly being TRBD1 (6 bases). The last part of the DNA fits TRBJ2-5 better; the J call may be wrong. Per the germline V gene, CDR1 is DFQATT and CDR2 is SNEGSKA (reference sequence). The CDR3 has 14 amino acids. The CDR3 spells CSARERVQGETQYF. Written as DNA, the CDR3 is TGCAGTGCTAGAGAACGAGTGCAGGGGGAGACCCAGTACTTC.

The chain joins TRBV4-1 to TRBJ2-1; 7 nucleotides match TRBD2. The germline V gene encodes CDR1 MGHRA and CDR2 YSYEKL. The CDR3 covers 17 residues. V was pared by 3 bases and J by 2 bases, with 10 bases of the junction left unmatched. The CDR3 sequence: CASSQDREASAYNEQFF. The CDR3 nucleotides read TGCGCCAGCAGCCAGGATCGGGAGGCTAGCGCCTACAATGAGCAGTTCTTC.

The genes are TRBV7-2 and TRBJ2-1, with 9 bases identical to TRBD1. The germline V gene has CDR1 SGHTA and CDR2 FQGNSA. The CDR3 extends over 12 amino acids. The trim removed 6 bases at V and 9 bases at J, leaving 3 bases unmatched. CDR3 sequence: CASRRQGGEQFF. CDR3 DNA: TGTGCCAGCAGAAGACAGGGGGGTGAGCAGTTCTTC.

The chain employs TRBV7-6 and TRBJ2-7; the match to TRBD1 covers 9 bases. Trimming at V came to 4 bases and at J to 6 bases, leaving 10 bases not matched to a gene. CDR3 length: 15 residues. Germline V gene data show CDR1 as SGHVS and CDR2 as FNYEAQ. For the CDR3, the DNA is TGTGCCAGCAGCTCCGGACAGGGGATGGGCCTCGAGCAGTACTTC. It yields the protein CASSSGQGMGLEQYF.

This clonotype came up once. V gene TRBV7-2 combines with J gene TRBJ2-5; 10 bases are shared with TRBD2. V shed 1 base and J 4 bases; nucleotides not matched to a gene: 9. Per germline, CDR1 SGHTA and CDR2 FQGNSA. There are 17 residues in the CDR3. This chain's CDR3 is CASSLGSQRGGGETQYF. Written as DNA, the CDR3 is TGTGCCAGCAGCTTAGGGTCCCAGCGGGGGGGCGGAGAGACCCAGTACTTC.

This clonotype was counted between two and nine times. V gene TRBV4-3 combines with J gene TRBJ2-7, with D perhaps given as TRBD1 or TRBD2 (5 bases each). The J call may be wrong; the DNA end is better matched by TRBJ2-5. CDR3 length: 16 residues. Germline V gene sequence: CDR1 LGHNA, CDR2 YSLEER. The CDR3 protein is CASSQGGRQMGETQYF. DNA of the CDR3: TGCGCCAGCAGCCAAGGGGGACGGCAGATGGGGGAGACCCAGTACTTC.